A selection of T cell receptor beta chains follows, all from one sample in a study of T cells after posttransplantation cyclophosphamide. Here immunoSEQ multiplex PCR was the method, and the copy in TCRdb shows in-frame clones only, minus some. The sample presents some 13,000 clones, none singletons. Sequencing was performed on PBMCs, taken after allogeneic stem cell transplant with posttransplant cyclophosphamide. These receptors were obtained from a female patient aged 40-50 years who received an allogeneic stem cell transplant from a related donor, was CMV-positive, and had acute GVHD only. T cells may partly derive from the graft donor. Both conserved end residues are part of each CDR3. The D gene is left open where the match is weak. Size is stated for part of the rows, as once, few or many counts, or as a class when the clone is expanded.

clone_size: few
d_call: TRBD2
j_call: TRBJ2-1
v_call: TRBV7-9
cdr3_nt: TGTGCCAGCAGCTTACCCCGTCGACTAGCGGGGGGTGCCAATGAGCAGTTCTTC
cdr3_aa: CASSLPRRLAGGANEQFF

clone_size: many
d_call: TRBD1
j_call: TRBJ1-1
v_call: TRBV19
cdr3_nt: TGTGCCAGTAGTCTCTCGGACAGGAGGAACACTGAAGCTTTCTTT
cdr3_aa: CASSLSDRRNTEAFF

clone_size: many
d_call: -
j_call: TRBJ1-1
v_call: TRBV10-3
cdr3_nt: TGTGCCATCAGTGATTACGGTCCTATGAACACTGAAGCTTTCTTT
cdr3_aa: CAISDYGPMNTEAFF

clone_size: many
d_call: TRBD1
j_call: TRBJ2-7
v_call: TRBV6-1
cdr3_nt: TGTGCCAGCAACCGGGACAGGGGGCCCTACGAGCAGTACTTC
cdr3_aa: CASNRDRGPYEQYF

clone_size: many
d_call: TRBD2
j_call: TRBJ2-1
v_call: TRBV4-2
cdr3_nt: TGTGCCAGCAGGGGACTAGCGGGAGATGAGCAGTTCTTC
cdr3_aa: CASRGLAGDEQFF

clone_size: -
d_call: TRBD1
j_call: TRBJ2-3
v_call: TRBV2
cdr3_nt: TGTGCCAGCAGTGAGGGGGACAGGGCCGCAGATACGCAGTATTTT
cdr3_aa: CASSEGDRAADTQYF

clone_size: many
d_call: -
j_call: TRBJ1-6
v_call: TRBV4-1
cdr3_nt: TGCGCCAGCAGCCCCCGGGATCTAGCTAGCTCCTATAATTCACCCCTCCACTTT
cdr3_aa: CASSPRDLASSYNSPLHF

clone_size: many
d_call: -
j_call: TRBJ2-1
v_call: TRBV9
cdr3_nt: TGTGCCAGCAGCACTAGGGAATGGGGGGACAATGAGCAGTTCTTC
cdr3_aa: CASSTREWGDNEQFF

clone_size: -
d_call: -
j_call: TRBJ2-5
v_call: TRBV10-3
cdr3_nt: TGTGCCATAAGAAACAGGGTGGAAGAGACCCAGTACTTC
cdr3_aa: CAIRNRVEETQYF

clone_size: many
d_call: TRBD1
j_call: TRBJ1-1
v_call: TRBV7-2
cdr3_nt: TGTGCCAGCAGCACCAGGACAGGGGACACTGAAGCTTTCTTT
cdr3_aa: CASSTRTGDTEAFF

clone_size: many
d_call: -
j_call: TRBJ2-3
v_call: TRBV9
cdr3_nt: TGTGCCAGCAGCGTAGTAGCGACGCCAGATACGCAGTATTTT
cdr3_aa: CASSVVATPDTQYF

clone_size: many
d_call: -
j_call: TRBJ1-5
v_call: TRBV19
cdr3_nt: TGTGCCAGTAGTATAGGTATGGCAAGCAATCAGCCCCAGCATTTT
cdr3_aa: CASSIGMASNQPQHF

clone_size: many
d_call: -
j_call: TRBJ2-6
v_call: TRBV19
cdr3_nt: TGTGCCAGTAGTATCATAGAGGGCACCTCTGGGGCCAACGTCCTGACTTTC
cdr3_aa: CASSIIEGTSGANVLTF

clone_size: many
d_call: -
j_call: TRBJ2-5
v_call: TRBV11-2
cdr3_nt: TGTGCCAGCAGAAGTGGTACCCCGGGGGAGACCCAGTACTTC
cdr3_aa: CASRSGTPGETQYF

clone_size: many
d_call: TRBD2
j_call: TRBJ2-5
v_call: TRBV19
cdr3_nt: TGTGCCAGTAGTATGGGCGGGGGTCCGAAGACCCAGTACTTC
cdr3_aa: CASSMGGGPKTQYF

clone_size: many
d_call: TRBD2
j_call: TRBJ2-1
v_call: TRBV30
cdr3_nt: TGTGCCTGGACTCGGACTAGCGGGCGGGGCCCCTACAATGAGCAGTTCTTC
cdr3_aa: CAWTRTSGRGPYNEQFF

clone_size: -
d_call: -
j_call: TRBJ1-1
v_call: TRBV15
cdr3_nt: TGTGCCACCTTAGGGACTGGGACTATGGACACTGAAGCTTTCTTT
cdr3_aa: CATLGTGTMDTEAFF

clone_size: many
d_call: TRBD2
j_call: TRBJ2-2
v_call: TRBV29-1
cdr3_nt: TGCAGCGTACTAGCGGAGAACACCGGGGAGCTGTTTTTT
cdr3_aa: CSVLAENTGELFF

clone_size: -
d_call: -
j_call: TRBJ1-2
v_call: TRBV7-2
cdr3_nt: TGTGCCAGCAGCTTCAGGGACACTCCTAACTATGGCTACACCTTC
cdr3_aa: CASSFRDTPNYGYTF

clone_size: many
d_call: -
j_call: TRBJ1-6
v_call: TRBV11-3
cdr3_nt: TGTGCCAGCAGCTTAAGAGCCCTCCACTTT
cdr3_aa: CASSLRALHF

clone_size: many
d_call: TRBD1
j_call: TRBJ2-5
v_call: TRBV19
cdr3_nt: TGTGCCAGTAGTGTAACCGGGACAGGGGTCGAGACCCAGTACTTC
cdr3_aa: CASSVTGTGVETQYF

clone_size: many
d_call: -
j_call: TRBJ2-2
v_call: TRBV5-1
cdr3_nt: TGCGCCAGCAGCCGAAACGTAGAAGCTGGTGGCACCGGGGAGCTGTTTTTT
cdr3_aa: CASSRNVEAGGTGELFF

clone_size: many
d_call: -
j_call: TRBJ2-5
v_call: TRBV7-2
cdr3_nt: TGTGCCAGCAGCAATAGCGGTCAAGAGACCCAGTACTTC
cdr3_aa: CASSNSGQETQYF

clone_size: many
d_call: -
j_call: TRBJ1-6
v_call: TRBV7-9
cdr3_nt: TGTGCCAGCAGCTTTCCGGCCGGGAATAATTCACCCCTCCACTTT
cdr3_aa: CASSFPAGNNSPLHF

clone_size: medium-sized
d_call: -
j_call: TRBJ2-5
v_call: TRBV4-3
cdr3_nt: TGCGCCAGCAGCCAAGATTTTACCAAAGGGGGACAAGAGACCCAGTACTTC
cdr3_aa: CASSQDFTKGGQETQYF

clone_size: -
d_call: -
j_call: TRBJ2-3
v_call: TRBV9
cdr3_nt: TGTGCCAGCAGCGTAGCGGCAGGGGGCACAGATACGCAGTATTTT
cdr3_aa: CASSVAAGGTDTQYF